This paragraph covers one T cell receptor (beta chain) sequence. This specimen belongs to a study of T cell changes during pregnancy in multiple sclerosis. Generated by immunoSEQ multiplex PCR, the TCRdb table keeps only in-frame clones and is missing some. The sample has approximately 89,000 clones; 94% are singletons. V gave up 4 bases and J gave up 0 bases; unmatched junction bases: 8. Germline V lookup: CDR1 MGHDK, CDR2 SYGVNS. The CDR3 has 17 residues. V is TRBV25-1 and J is TRBJ2-3, with 9 bases aligning to TRBD1. This TCR was recovered from a female donor in good health, enrolled as a control in a pregnancy study. The source material was peripheral blood, sampled after pregnancy. The CDR3 region has the DNA TGTGCCAGCAGTGGTACCGGGACAGGGTTTAGCACAGATACGCAGTATTTT. Translating it yields CASSGTGTGFSTDTQYF.